Reported below is one T cell receptor (beta chain). The antigen is undetermined. Trimming took off 6 bases at V and 0 bases at J, with 21 bases between the two ends. Germline V CDR1 and CDR2: SQVTM, ANQGSEA. This CDR3 region has 16 residues. This sample is drawn from a study of cytomegalovirus exposure and HLA in healthy donors. Study context: A later analysis reported the same platform for the roughly 120 validation repertoires and the 666 first-cohort repertoires. Overall study findings and caveats: Subsequent analysis revealed that first-cohort TCR clusters tended to co-occur in the roughly 120 validation repertoires.

Some clones are missing from TCRdb's copy, which holds only in-frame ones; the method was immunoSEQ multiplex PCR. Of approximately 170,000 clones detected, around 84% appear once; the ten largest clones hold about a sixth. The rearrangement links TRBV29-1 to TRBJ2-7; maybe TRBD2 (5 bases). Source material: PBMCs. The clonotype comes from a man aged 18 to 30 in good health and CMV-seropositive. The CDR3 is CSVADLFRGTSYEQYF. DNA of the CDR3: TGCAGCGTCGCGGACCTCTTCCGGGGAACCTCCTACGAGCAGTACTTC.